These 5 T cell receptor beta chains share one sample of origin, sequenced in a study of Ad26.COV2.S vaccination and SARS-CoV-2 variants. Produced via immunoSEQ multiplex PCR; TCRdb's table is partial and in-frame only. The sample has 97,000 or so clones; around 82% are singletons. The sample consisted of peripheral blood, taken after recovery from COVID-19. Source of these receptors: a human donor who had recovered from COVID-19.

This clone has more than one count but fewer than ten. The CDR3 DNA reads as TGTGCCACCAGCAGGGGACAGGGAGAAGGGACGCAGTATTTT. Translating gives CATSRGQGEGTQYF. The chain combines TRBV15 with TRBJ2-3; 9 positions match TRBD1. The CDR3 contains 14 residues. The germline gives CDR1 LNHNV, CDR2 YYDKDF (reference sequence). Trimming cost V 3 bases and J 9 bases; bases outside gene matches: 7.

This clone came up once. This chain links TRBV23-1 with TRBJ2-3; 8 bases line up with TRBD1. TRBV23-1 is marked as an open reading frame, function uncertain. The CDR3 has 19 residues. V lost 8 bases to trimming and J lost 3 bases; unmatched junction nucleotides: 22. The CDR3: CASFRPQNRTGRRTDTQYF. The CDR3 DNA sequence: TGCGCCAGCTTCCGACCGCAAAACAGGACAGGGAGGAGGACAGATACGCAGTATTTT.

The chain uses TRBV29-1 and TRBJ2-7; perhaps D is TRBD1 or TRBD2 (6 bases each). Germline CDR1 is SQVTM and CDR2 is ANQGSEA. This CDR3 has 14 amino acids. The V end was cut by 7 bases, the J end by 7 bases, with 23 bases between. This chain's CDR3 is CSASGDIFAGEQYF. The CDR3, as DNA: TGCAGCGCTTCAGGGGACATCTTCGCGGGGGAGCAGTACTTC.

The chain recombines TRBV5-5 with TRBJ1-1; no reliable D call. This CDR3 has 14 residues. Germline CDR1 SGHKS, CDR2 YYEKEE (reference sequence). V was cut by 4 bases and J by 0 bases, with 10 bases left in between. In nucleotides, the CDR3 is TGTGCCAGCAGCCCACAAAGTCTGAACACTGAAGCTTTCTTT. It specifies CASSPQSLNTEAFF. The whole variable domain, filled in from reference TRBV5-5 and TRBJ1-1, reads DAGVTQSPTHLIKTRGQQVTLRCSPISGHKSVSWYQQVLGQGPQFIFQYYEKEERGRGNFPDRFSARQFPNYSSELNVNALLLGDSALYLCASSPQSLNTEAFFGQGTRLTVV.

The V and J genes are TRBV10-3 and TRBJ1-1; 10 bases fit TRBD1. CDR3 length equals 15 residues. V lost 6 bases, J lost 4 bases, and 8 bases stayed unmatched. Germline V lookup: CDR1 ENHRY, CDR2 SYGVKD. CDR3 amino acids: CAIRSGTGEATEAFF. The CDR3, as DNA: TGTGCCATCAGATCCGGGACAGGGGAGGCCACTGAAGCTTTCTTT.